This passage covers 14 T cell receptor beta chains from one sample sequenced in a study of cytomegalovirus exposure and HLA in healthy donors. PCR used 60 Vbeta primers and 13 Jbeta primers. TCRdb's copy holds only in-frame clones and misses some; the assay was immunoSEQ multiplex PCR. The sample records fewer than 90,000 clones, over 75% being singletons. Input material: PBMCs. These receptors originate from a male donor in good health and CMV-seropositive.

This rearrangement joins TRBV7-9 to TRBJ2-5; D is undetermined. Germline V lookup: CDR1 SEHNR, CDR2 FQNEAQ (reference sequence). The CDR3 totals 14 residues. V was trimmed by 5 bases and J by 5 bases, leaving 15 bases between them. The CDR3 here is CASSLLSPQETQYF. In DNA, the CDR3 is TGTGCCAGCAGCCTCTTGTCCCCGCAGGAGACCCAGTACTTC.

The rearrangement links TRBV5-1 to TRBJ2-1, with TRBD2 matching over 9 bases. V was pared by 1 base and J by 2 bases, with 4 bases of the junction left unmatched. The CDR3 runs to 16 residues. Per germline, CDR1 SGHRS and CDR2 YFSETQ. The DNA for the CDR3 is TGCGCCAGCAGCTTGACAGCGGGAGGTGCCTACAATGAGCAGTTCTTC. Its translation is CASSLTAGGAYNEQFF.

This clone was detected only once. J is TRBJ2-2 and V is TRBV5-1; D gene ambiguous. The germline gives CDR1 SGHRS, CDR2 YFSETQ. The CDR3 is made up of 16 amino acids. The germline V and J ends were trimmed by 5 bases and 1 base, with 15 bases remaining between them. The CDR3 DNA sequence: TGCGCCAGCAGTGAACACAATATACAGAACACCGGGGAGCTGTTTTTT. This gives the protein CASSEHNIQNTGELFF.

V usage is TRBV6-4 and J usage is TRBJ1-2; a weak D match, TRBD1 (6 bases). The CDR3 runs to 13 residues. Germline V CDR1 and CDR2: MRHNA, SNTAGT. V gave up 4 bases and J gave up 6 bases, with 12 bases separating them. The CDR3 sequence is CASSAGQSDGYTF. In DNA form, the CDR3 reads TGTGCCAGCAGTGCTGGACAGTCCGATGGCTACACCTTC.

This clone has just one count. Here the CDR3 DNA reads TGCGCCAGCAGCTTGGACAGACGCTATGGCTACACCTTC. Translated: CASSLDRRYGYTF. The V call is TRBV5-1, the J call TRBJ1-2; no clear D. CDR1 is SGHRS and CDR2 is YFSETQ in the germline V gene. The CDR3 sequence is 13 residues long. Trimming cost V 0 bases and J 4 bases, with 7 bases left between them. The full variable domain, its missing parts supplied by reference TRBV5-1 and TRBJ1-2, is KAGVTQTPRYLIKTRGQQVTLSCSPISGHRSVSWYQQTPGQGLQFLFEYFSETQRNKGNFPGRFSGRQFSNSRSEMNVSTLELGDSALYLCASSLDRRYGYTFGSGTRLTVV.

In its sample, this clone was seen a few times. The gene calls are TRBV29-1 and TRBJ1-2, with 9 nucleotides matching TRBD1. V gave up 8 bases and J gave up 2 bases; unmatched junction bases: 6. The germline V gene has CDR1 SQVTM and CDR2 ANQGSEA. This CDR3 contains 13 residues. In DNA form, the CDR3 reads TGCAGCTCACGGGGGACAGGGAACTATGGCTACACCTTC. This encodes CSSRGTGNYGYTF.

This clone occurred a few times. The chain uses TRBV18 and TRBJ2-7, with 11 positions matching TRBD2. This CDR3 comprises 14 residues. Germline CDR1 KGHSH, CDR2 LQKENI. Trimming at V came to 2 bases and at J to 6 bases, leaving 3 bases not matched to a gene. The CDR3: CASSPVAGGSEQYF. The DNA for the CDR3 is TGTGCCAGCTCACCAGTAGCGGGAGGGAGCGAGCAGTACTTC. The full variable domain, completed using reference TRBV18 and TRBJ2-7, is NAGVMQNPRHLVRRRGQEARLRCSPMKGHSHVYWYRQLPEEGLKFMVYLQKENIIDESGMPKERFSAEFPKEGPSILRIQQVVRGDSAAYFCASSPVAGGSEQYFGPGTRLTVT.

This chain joins TRBV7-2 and TRBJ1-2; no clear D gene. CDR3 length: 16 amino acids. CDR1 SGHTA and CDR2 FQGNSA come from the germline V gene. V lost 1 base and J 4 bases, leaving 16 bases between the germline ends. The CDR3 is CASSLVGLVQLYGYTF. CDR3 sequence (DNA): TGTGCCAGCAGCTTAGTAGGTTTGGTACAGCTCTATGGCTACACCTTC.

This clone was observed a single time. This chain connects TRBV6-5 to TRBJ2-3; D unresolved. This CDR3 spans 13 amino acids. The germline V gene encodes CDR1 MNHEY and CDR2 SVGAGI. V dropped 0 bases and J dropped 4 bases, with 5 bases sitting between them. The CDR3 DNA is TGTGCCAGCAGTTACTCCTCAGCAGATACGCAGTATTTT. This sequence encodes CASSYSSADTQYF.

The chain recombines TRBV29-1 with TRBJ2-3; D call uncertain. The germline gives CDR1 SQVTM, CDR2 ANQGSEA. The CDR3 contains 14 residues. The V end lost 4 bases, the J end lost 3 bases, and 14 bases lay between the germline ends. The CDR3 protein is CSVAPQLETDTQYF. CDR3 DNA sequence: TGCAGCGTTGCTCCCCAACTGGAGACAGATACGCAGTATTTT.

This chain joins TRBV5-1 and TRBJ2-2; no reliable D call. V lost 0 bases and J lost 6, with 12 bases in between. The CDR3 totals 15 residues. CDR1 is SGHRS, CDR2 YFSETQ, per germline. CDR3 amino acids: CASSLAAVVPGELFF. In DNA, the CDR3 is TGCGCCAGCAGCTTGGCTGCAGTTGTCCCCGGGGAGCTGTTTTTT.

This chain uses TRBV19 with TRBJ2-5; 10 bases match TRBD2. CDR3 length equals 15 residues. Looked up from germline, CDR1 is LNHDA and CDR2 is SQIVND (reference sequence). V was pared by 4 bases and J by 4 bases, with 6 bases of the junction left unmatched. Here the CDR3 DNA reads TGTGCCAGTAGTAACAGAGCGGGAGGGGGAGAGACCCAGTACTTC. This gives the protein CASSNRAGGGETQYF.

This rearrangement joins TRBV28 to TRBJ1-5; 11 bases are a match to TRBD1. The CDR3 runs 16 residues. Germline loops: CDR1 MDHEN, CDR2 SYDVKM. J was trimmed by 5 bases and V by 3 bases; bases with no gene match: 6. The CDR3 spells CASSFWDRGGDQPQHF. Written as DNA, the CDR3 is TGTGCCAGCAGTTTCTGGGACAGGGGGGGGGATCAGCCCCAGCATTTT.

V is TRBV11-2 and J is TRBJ2-4, with 10 bases identical to TRBD2. Germline CDR1 is SGHAT and CDR2 is FQNNGV. The CDR3 spans 15 residues. J lost 8 bases, V lost 2 bases, and 6 bases had no gene match. CDR3 protein: CASSLSGRALDIQYF. The DNA of the CDR3 is TGTGCCAGCAGCTTAAGCGGGAGGGCATTGGACATTCAGTACTTC.